These T cell receptor beta chains were read from a single sample in a study of T cells in Graves' hyperthyroidism and ophthalmopathy. MiXCR was run by TCRdb on the multiplex PCR reads, yielding one entry per CDR3 protein. The top ten clones hold about 53% of a sample with approximately 490,000 distinct CDR3 sequences, approximately 22% of them seen once. The material sequenced was blood. These receptors originate from a woman between 65 and 79 years old with Graves' ophthalmopathy. CDR3s include the opening cysteine and the closing phenylalanine or tryptophan. A D gene is named only where the DNA matches it firmly. A clone size is listed for some rows: how often the clone was seen (once, few, many), or a class if it is expanded.

cdr3_nt,cdr3_aa,d_call,clone_size,v_call,j_call
TGCGTCAGCAGCGGACAGGGTGGCACAGATACGCAGTATTTT,CVSSGQGGTDTQYF,TRBD1,NA,TRBV5-1,TRBJ2-3
TGTGCCAGCAGTTACTCGATAGGGCCGAATCAGCCCCAGCATTTT,CASSYSIGPNQPQHF,NA,NA,TRBV6-5,TRBJ1-5
TGCAGTGCTAGAGTCCCCCCCATGGGTGGCTACACCTTC,CSARVPPMGGYTF,NA,few,TRBV20-1,TRBJ1-2
TGTGCCACCAGCAGAGATCTGGGAGGGTATAGAAAGGAGCAGTACTTC,CATSRDLGGYRKEQYF,TRBD2,NA,TRBV15,TRBJ2-7
TGTGCCAGTAGCGACAGGGACGAGACCCAGTACTTC,CASSDRDETQYF,TRBD1,NA,TRBV19,TRBJ2-5
TGTGCCACTGCACCTCTCGGGACTAAAGGCGGCGAGCAGTACTTC,CATAPLGTKGGEQYF,TRBD2,NA,TRBV27,TRBJ2-7
TGTGCCAGCAGCTTAGTTGGGGAAGTCTACAATGAGCAGTTCTTC,CASSLVGEVYNEQFF,NA,NA,TRBV7-8,TRBJ2-1
TGCGCCAGCAGCCAAGATCGCGGGAGTCGCGGCTACACCTTC,CASSQDRGSRGYTF,NA,NA,TRBV4-1,TRBJ1-2
TGTGCCAGCAGCCAGGGGGCGCGGAGCTACACCTTC,CASSQGARSYTF,NA,NA,TRBV3-1,TRBJ1-2
TGTGCCAGCAGTTACAGGAACTCTGGGGCCAACGTCCTGACTTTC,CASSYRNSGANVLTF,NA,NA,TRBV28,TRBJ2-6
TGTGCCAGCAGTGCTGGGACACCCTACAATGAGCAGTTCTTC,CASSAGTPYNEQFF,NA,many,TRBV2,TRBJ2-1
TGTGCCATCACCGGGGGGGGGGAGCTGTTTTTT,CAITGGGELFF,TRBD2,NA,TRBV10-3,TRBJ2-2
TGTGCCAGCAGCCAACAGGGGACCGGGGAGCTGTTTTTT,CASSQQGTGELFF,TRBD1,many,TRBV7-2,TRBJ2-2
TGTGCCTTTCCGACGGGGAGCTGGGGCTACACCTTC,CAFPTGSWGYTF,NA,few,TRBV30,TRBJ1-2